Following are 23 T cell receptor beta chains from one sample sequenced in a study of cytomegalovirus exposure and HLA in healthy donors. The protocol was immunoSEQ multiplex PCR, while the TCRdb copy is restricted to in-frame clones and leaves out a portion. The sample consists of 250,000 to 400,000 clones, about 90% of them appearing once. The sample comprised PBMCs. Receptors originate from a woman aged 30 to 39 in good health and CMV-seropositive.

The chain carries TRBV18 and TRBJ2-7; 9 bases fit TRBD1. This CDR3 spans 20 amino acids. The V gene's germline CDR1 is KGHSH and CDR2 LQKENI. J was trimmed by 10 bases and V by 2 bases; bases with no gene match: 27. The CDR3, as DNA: TGTGCCAGCTCACCAATATTAAACTCAAACACCGGGACAGGGAAGTTCCCACAGTACTTC. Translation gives CASSPILNSNTGTGKFPQYF.

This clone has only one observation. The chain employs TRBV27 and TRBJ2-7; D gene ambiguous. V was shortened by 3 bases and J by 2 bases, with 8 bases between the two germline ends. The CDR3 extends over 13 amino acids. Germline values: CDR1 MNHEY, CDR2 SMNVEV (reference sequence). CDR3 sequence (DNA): TGTGCCAGCAGTTTCTCCACAGCCTACGAGCAGTACTTC. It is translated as CASSFSTAYEQYF.

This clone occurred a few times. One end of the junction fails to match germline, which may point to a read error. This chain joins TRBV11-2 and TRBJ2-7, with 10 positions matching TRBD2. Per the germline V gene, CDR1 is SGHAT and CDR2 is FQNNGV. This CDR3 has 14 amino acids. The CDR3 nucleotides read TGTGCCAGCAACTTAGACCTAGCGGGGGACGAGCAGTACTTC. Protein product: CASNLDLAGDEQYF.

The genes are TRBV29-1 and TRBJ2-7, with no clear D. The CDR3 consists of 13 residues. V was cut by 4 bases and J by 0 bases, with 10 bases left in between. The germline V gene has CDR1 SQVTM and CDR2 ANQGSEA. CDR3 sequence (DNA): TGCAGCGTTGTCTGGCAGGACTCCTACGAGCAGTACTTC. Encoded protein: CSVVWQDSYEQYF.

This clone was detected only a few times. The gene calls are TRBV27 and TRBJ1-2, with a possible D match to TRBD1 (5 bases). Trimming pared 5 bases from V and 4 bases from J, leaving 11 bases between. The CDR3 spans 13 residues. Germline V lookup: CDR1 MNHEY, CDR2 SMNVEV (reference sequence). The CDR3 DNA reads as TGTGCCAGCAGTGACCAGGGTAGCTATGGCTACACCTTC. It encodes CASSDQGSYGYTF.

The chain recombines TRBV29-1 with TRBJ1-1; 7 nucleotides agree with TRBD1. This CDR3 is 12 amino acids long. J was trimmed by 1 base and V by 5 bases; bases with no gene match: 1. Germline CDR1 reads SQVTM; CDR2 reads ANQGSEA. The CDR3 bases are TGCAGCGTTCGGGACAGGAACACTGAAGCTTTCTTT. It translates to CSVRDRNTEAFF.

The CDR3 DNA is TGTGCCAGCAGCTTAGACAGGGGCTTATCTAAGCCCCAGCATTTT. It yields the protein CASSLDRGLSKPQHF. The genes are TRBV7-2 and TRBJ1-5; 7 nucleotides line up with TRBD1. Germline lookup yields CDR1 SGHTA and CDR2 FQGNSA. The CDR3 has 15 amino acids. The ends lost 1 base at V and 8 bases at J; junction bases unmatched: 8.

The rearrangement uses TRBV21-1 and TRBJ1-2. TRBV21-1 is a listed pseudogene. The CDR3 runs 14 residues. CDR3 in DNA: TGTGCCAGCAGCTGGACCAGGGTCTCGGGGGGCTACACCTTC. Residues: CASSWTRVSGGYTF.

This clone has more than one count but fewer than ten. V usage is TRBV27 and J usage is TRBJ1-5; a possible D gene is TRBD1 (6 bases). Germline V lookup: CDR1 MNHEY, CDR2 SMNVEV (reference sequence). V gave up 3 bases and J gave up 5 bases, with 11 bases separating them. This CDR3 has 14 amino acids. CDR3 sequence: CASSFRGGDQPQHF. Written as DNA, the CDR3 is TGTGCCAGCAGTTTCAGGGGCGGCGATCAGCCCCAGCATTTT.

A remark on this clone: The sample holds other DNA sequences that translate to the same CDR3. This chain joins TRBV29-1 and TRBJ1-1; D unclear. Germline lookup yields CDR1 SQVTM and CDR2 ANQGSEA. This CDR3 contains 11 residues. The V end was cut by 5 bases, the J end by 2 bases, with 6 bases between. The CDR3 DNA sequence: TGCAGCGTTACAGAAAACACTGAAGCTTTCTTT. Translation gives CSVTENTEAFF.

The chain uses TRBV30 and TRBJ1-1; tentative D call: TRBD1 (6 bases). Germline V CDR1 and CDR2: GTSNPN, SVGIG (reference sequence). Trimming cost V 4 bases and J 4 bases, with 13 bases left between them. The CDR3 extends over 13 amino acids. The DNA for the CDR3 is TGTGCCTGGAACCCAAGGGGGAGCACTGAAGCTTTCTTT. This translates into CAWNPRGSTEAFF.

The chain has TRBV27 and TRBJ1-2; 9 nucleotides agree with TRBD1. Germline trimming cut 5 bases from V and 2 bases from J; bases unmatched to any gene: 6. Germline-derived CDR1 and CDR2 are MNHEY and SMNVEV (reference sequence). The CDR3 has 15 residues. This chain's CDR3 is CASSLNDRGNYGYTF. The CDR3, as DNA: TGTGCCAGCAGTCTCAACGACAGGGGGAACTATGGCTACACCTTC.

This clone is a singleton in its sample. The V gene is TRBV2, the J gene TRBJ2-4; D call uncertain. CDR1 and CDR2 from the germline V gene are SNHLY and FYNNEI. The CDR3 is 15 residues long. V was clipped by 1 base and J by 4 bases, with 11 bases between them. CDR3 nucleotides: TGTGCCAGCAGTGAAGTTTTCGGTCAGAAAAACATTCAGTACTTC. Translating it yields CASSEVFGQKNIQYF.

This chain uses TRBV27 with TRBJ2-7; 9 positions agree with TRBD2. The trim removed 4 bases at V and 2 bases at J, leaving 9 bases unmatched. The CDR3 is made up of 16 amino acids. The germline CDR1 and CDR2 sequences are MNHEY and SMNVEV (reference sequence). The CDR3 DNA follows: TGTGCCAGCAGTTCACCGGGACTAGCAGATACCTACGAGCAGTACTTC. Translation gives CASSSPGLADTYEQYF.

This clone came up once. The CDR3: CASSEVLGTGNIQYF. As DNA, the CDR3 is TGTGCCAGCAGTGAAGTATTAGGGACAGGTAACATTCAGTACTTC. The chain combines TRBV6-1 with TRBJ2-4; TRBD1 aligns across 8 bases. CDR1 MNHNS and CDR2 SASEGT come from the germline V gene. The V segment lost 1 base and the J segment 7 bases; nucleotides outside the gene matches: 6. The CDR3 runs 15 residues.

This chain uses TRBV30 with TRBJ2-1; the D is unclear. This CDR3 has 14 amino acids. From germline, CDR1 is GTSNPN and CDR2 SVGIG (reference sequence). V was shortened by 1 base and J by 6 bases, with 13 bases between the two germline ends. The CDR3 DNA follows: TGTGCCTGGAGTGGTCGAGGAAGGGCCAATGAGCAGTTCTTC. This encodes CAWSGRGRANEQFF.

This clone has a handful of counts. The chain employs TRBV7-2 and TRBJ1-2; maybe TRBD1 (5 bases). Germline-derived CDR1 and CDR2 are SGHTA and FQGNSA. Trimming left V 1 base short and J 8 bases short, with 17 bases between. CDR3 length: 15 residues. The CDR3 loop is CASSLEGRVMGGYTF. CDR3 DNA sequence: TGTGCCAGCAGCTTAGAAGGCAGGGTGATGGGCGGCTACACCTTC.

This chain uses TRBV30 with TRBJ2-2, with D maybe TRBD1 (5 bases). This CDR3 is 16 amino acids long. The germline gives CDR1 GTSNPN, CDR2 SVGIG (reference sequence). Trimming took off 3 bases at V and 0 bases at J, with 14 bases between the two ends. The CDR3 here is CAWSPLGPANTGELFF. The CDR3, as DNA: TGTGCCTGGAGCCCCCTGGGGCCCGCGAACACCGGGGAGCTGTTTTTT. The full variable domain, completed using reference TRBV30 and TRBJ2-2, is SQTIHQWPATLVQPVGSPLSLECTVEGTSNPNLYWYRQAAGRGLQLLFYSVGIGQISSEVPQNLSASRPQDRQFILSSKKLLLSDSGFYLCAWSPLGPANTGELFFGEGSRLTVL.

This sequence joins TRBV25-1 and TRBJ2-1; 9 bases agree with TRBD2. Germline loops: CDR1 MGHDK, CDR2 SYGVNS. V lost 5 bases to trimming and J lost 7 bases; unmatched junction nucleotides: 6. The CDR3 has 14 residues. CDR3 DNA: TGTGCCAGCAGTTCAAGCGGGGGGTGGAATGAGCAGTTCTTC. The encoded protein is CASSSSGGWNEQFF. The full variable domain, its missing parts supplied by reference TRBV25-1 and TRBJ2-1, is EADIYQTPRYLVIGTGKKITLECSQTMGHDKMYWYQQDPGMELHLIHYSYGVNSTEKGDLSSESTVSRIRTEHFPLTLESARPSHTSQYLCASSSSGGWNEQFFGPGTRLTVL.

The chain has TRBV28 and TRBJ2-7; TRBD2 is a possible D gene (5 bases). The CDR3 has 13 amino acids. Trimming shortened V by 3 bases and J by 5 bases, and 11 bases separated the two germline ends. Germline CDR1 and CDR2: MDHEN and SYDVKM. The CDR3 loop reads CASSLRVRDEQYF. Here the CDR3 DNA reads TGTGCCAGCAGTTTGAGGGTAAGGGACGAGCAGTACTTC.

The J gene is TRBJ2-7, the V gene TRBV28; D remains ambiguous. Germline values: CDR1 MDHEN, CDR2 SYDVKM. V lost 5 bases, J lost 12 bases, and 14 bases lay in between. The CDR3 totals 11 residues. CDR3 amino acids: CASSPAAEVYF. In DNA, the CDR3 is TGTGCCAGCAGTCCCGCGGCAGAGGTGTACTTC.

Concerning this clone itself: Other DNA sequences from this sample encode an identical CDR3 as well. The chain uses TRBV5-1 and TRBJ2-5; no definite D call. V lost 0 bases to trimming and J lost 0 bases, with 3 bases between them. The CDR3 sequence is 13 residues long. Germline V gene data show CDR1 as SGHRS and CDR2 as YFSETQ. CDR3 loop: CASSLGNQETQYF. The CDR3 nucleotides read TGCGCCAGCAGCTTGGGGAACCAAGAGACCCAGTACTTC.

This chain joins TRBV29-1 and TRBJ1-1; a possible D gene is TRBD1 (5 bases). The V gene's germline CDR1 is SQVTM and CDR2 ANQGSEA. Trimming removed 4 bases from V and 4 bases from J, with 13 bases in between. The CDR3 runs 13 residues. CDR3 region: CSVGGGGGTEAFF. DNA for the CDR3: TGCAGCGTTGGAGGTGGGGGAGGCACTGAAGCTTTCTTT.